The 29 T cell receptor beta chains below all came from one sample that was sequenced in a study of vaccination effects on CD4 cells after COVID-19 (dated by TCRdb to 2021 to 2024). For these TCRs, the target antigens are not known. After around ten days of culture, CD4+ T cells were isolated with the EasySep CD4+ T cell isolation kit. To prepare the library, the immunoSEQ multiplex PCR assay was applied. TCRdb mirrors the immuneACCESS table, restricted to in-frame sequences. Some clones are absent from its copies; in checked studies, under half trace to an unresolved V gene, and the reason for the others is unknown. The sample yields tens of thousands of clones; more than 55% were counted once. The ten largest clones capture 8% to 10% of the sample. The source was CD4+ T cells from PBMCs cultured without peptide, collected before COVID-19 vaccination. The origin of the receptors is a human donor who received a COVID-19 vaccine.

This clone has a handful of counts. The chain joins TRBV24-1 to TRBJ1-1; D not resolved. The CDR3 totals 16 residues. Per germline, CDR1 KGHDR and CDR2 SFDVKD. Trimming stripped 7 bases from V and 1 base from J, with 18 bases between. The CDR3 is CATRGGRLPSNTEAFF. The CDR3 DNA follows: TGTGCCACCAGGGGAGGGAGACTACCTTCGAACACTGAAGCTTTCTTT.

V gene TRBV11-2 combines with J gene TRBJ1-5, with D hard to call. CDR1 is SGHAT, CDR2 FQNNGV, per germline. This CDR3 region has 15 residues. V lost 2 bases and J lost 3, with 11 bases in between. CDR3 residues: CASSLSIGLNQPQHF. CDR3 nucleotide sequence: TGTGCCAGCAGCTTATCAATAGGGCTCAATCAGCCCCAGCATTTT.

The rearrangement uses TRBV7-9 and TRBJ1-2; the D gene is possibly TRBD1 (6 bases). The V gene's germline CDR1 is SEHNR and CDR2 FQNEAQ (reference sequence). The CDR3 is made up of 14 amino acids. V gave up 5 bases and J gave up 8 bases, with 18 bases separating them. The chain's CDR3 is CASSQGPGGSGYTF. In DNA, the CDR3 is TGTGCCAGCAGCCAAGGGCCGGGGGGCTCAGGCTACACCTTC.

There are a few counts of this clone. V gene TRBV19 combines with J gene TRBJ2-7, with 10 bases lining up with TRBD1. V lost 7 bases and J lost 1; bases outside the gene matches: 7. CDR3 length: 15 amino acids. In germline, CDR1 is LNHDA, CDR2 SQIVND (reference sequence). The CDR3 loop reads CASKRTGQGSYEQYF. The CDR3 DNA reads as TGTGCCAGTAAAAGGACGGGACAGGGGTCCTACGAGCAGTACTTC.

This clone has more than one count but fewer than ten. This sequence joins TRBV7-2 and TRBJ2-2, with D unclear. V was pared by 7 bases and J by 3 bases, with 6 bases between. This CDR3 region has 12 residues. Germline CDR1 reads SGHTA; CDR2 reads FQGNSA. The DNA for the CDR3 is TGTGCCAGCACCTCGGACACCGGGGAGCTGTTTTTT. Its protein product is CASTSDTGELFF.

This clone was seen more than once but under ten times. The chain has TRBV7-9 and TRBJ1-5; the match to TRBD1 covers 7 bases. With 5 bases clipped from V and 3 bases from J, the junction kept 4 bases outside the gene matches. The germline V gene encodes CDR1 SEHNR and CDR2 FQNEAQ (reference sequence). This CDR3 is built from 14 residues. CDR3 in DNA: TGTGCCAGCAGCCGAGGGACAGCCAATCAGCCCCAGCATTTT. The encoded protein is CASSRGTANQPQHF.

V usage is TRBV18 and J usage is TRBJ2-7, with D perhaps TRBD1 (6 bases). Trimming stripped 6 bases from V and 2 bases from J, with 17 bases between. CDR3 length equals 15 residues. Germline CDR1 is KGHSH and CDR2 is LQKENI. The CDR3 loop is CASSQNGGSTYEQYF. In DNA form, the CDR3 reads TGTGCCAGCTCTCAAAATGGGGGCTCAACCTACGAGCAGTACTTC.

V usage is TRBV11-1 and J usage is TRBJ2-3; D could derive from TRBD1 or TRBD2 (5 bases each). V dropped 4 bases and J dropped 3 bases, with 11 bases sitting between them. Germline V gene lookup returns CDR1 SGHAT and CDR2 FQDESV (reference sequence). This CDR3 has 14 amino acids. The CDR3 here is CASSSQRGTDTQYF. The DNA of the CDR3 is TGTGCCAGCAGCTCCCAGAGGGGTACAGATACGCAGTATTTT.

This rearrangement joins TRBV3-1 (or the pseudogene TRBV3-2) to TRBJ1-1, with a weak D call TRBD1 (5 bases). CDR1 is LGHDT and CDR2 is YNNKEL in the germline V gene (reference sequence). The V and J ends lost 4 bases and 1 base respectively, with 7 bases between them. This CDR3 region has 13 residues. CDR3 region: CASSLTGNTEAFF. The DNA for the CDR3 is TGTGCCAGCAGCCTAACAGGGAACACTGAAGCTTTCTTT.

V usage is TRBV6-2 or TRBV6-3 and J usage is TRBJ2-5; D may be TRBD1 (5 bases). CDR3 size: 15 residues. Germline CDR1 and CDR2: MNHEY and SVGEGT. Trimming shortened V by 1 base and J by 1 base, and 10 bases separated the two germline ends. The CDR3 DNA is TGTGCCAGCAGTTACTACCAGGGTATCCAAGAGACCCAGTACTTC. Protein: CASSYYQGIQETQYF.

This clone showed up just a few times. The chain carries TRBV11-2 and TRBJ1-1; D remains ambiguous. The CDR3 extends over 11 amino acids. V lost 3 bases and J lost 11, with 10 bases in between. The germline V gene has CDR1 SGHAT and CDR2 FQNNGV. Here the CDR3 DNA reads TGTGCCAGCAGCTTTGGGAGTCTGGCTTTCTTT. Translated: CASSFGSLAFF.

By share, this clone counts as medium-sized (0.01 to 0.1%). The chain couples TRBV18 to TRBJ2-1; no firm D call. Germline V CDR1 and CDR2: KGHSH, LQKENI. V lost 6 bases to trimming and J lost 0 bases, with 9 bases between them. This CDR3 is 14 amino acids long. Written as DNA, the CDR3 is TGTGCCAGCTCTCCGCAGGCCTCCTACAATGAGCAGTTCTTC. Residues: CASSPQASYNEQFF.

This clone was seen a handful of times. The V gene is TRBV12-5, the J gene TRBJ1-2, with D tentatively TRBD1 (6 bases). The CDR3 extends over 13 amino acids. CDR1 and CDR2 from the germline V gene are LGHNT and FRNRAP. V was shortened by 2 bases and J by 4 bases, with 8 bases between the two germline ends. The CDR3 loop reads CASGLSDSYGYTF. The CDR3 nucleotides read TGTGCTAGTGGTTTGTCGGACAGCTATGGCTACACCTTC.

The genes are TRBV29-1 and TRBJ2-7, with D possibly being TRBD2 (6 bases). Germline CDR1 reads SQVTM; CDR2 reads ANQGSEA. Trimming left V 7 bases short and J 4 bases short, with 26 bases between. CDR3 length equals 16 residues. CDR3 residues: CSALDDGGGLSYEQYF. CDR3 DNA sequence: TGCAGCGCCCTGGATGACGGGGGAGGCCTAAGTTACGAGCAGTACTTC.

The chain has TRBV13 and TRBJ1-1, with a tentative D call TRBD1 (6 bases). V lost 5 bases and J lost 1, with 11 bases in between. From germline, CDR1 is PRHDT and CDR2 FYEKMQ (reference sequence). This CDR3 region has 14 residues. CDR3 in DNA: TGTGCCAGCAGCCCTACAGGGTGGAACACTGAAGCTTTCTTT. Translation: CASSPTGWNTEAFF.

This clone was found a few times. This chain connects TRBV5-1 to TRBJ2-1; D not certain. Trimming shortened V by 0 bases and J by 2 bases, and 9 bases separated the two germline ends. The CDR3 is 15 amino acids. CDR1 SGHRS and CDR2 YFSETQ come from the germline V gene. The DNA for the CDR3 is TGCGCCAGCAGCTTGGTGACAAGCCCCTACAATGAGCAGTTCTTC. Translating gives CASSLVTSPYNEQFF.

This clone has only one observation. This chain's CDR3 is CASSIGWRNTGELFF. As DNA, the CDR3 is TGTGCCAGTAGTATAGGCTGGAGGAACACCGGGGAGCTGTTTTTT. The genes are TRBV19 and TRBJ2-2; D is undetermined. Germline CDR1 reads LNHDA; CDR2 reads SQIVND (reference sequence). The CDR3 runs 15 residues. With 1 base removed from V and 1 base from J, the gap between germline ends came to 7 bases.

The chain is built from TRBV5-1 and TRBJ2-3; D gene unclear. CDR3 length: 14 residues. With 1 base removed from V and 2 bases from J, the gap between germline ends came to 8 bases. Germline V gene data show CDR1 as SGHRS and CDR2 as YFSETQ. The CDR3 region is CASSLLRFTDTQYF. The CDR3 DNA follows: TGCGCCAGCAGCTTGTTACGGTTCACAGATACGCAGTATTTT.

This clone turned up a few times. The chain carries TRBV6-6 and TRBJ2-1, with D perhaps given as TRBD1 or TRBD2 (6 bases each). The CDR3 has 11 residues. Per germline, CDR1 MNHNY and CDR2 SVGAGI (reference sequence). V gave up 4 bases and J gave up 10 bases, with 8 bases separating them. The CDR3, as DNA: TGTGCCAGCAGTTTAGGGGGGGAGCAGTTCTTC. The encoded protein is CASSLGGEQFF.

The chain is built from TRBV3-1 (or the pseudogene TRBV3-2) and TRBJ1-4; unclear D gene. This CDR3 is 14 amino acids long. The germline V and J ends were trimmed by 0 bases and 7 bases, with 9 bases remaining between them. The V gene's germline CDR1 is LGHDT and CDR2 YNNKEL (reference sequence). The CDR3 protein is CASSQDLAVEKLFF. The CDR3 DNA follows: TGTGCCAGCAGCCAAGATCTGGCAGTTGAAAAACTGTTTTTT.

The J gene is TRBJ1-1, the V gene TRBV18; D perhaps matches TRBD1 (6 bases). Germline V lookup: CDR1 KGHSH, CDR2 LQKENI. The CDR3 spans 14 residues. Trimming took off 5 bases at V and 2 bases at J, with 12 bases between the two ends. CDR3 in DNA: TGTGCCAGCTCAGGGGGGCAGACTAACACTGAAGCTTTCTTT. Amino acid sequence: CASSGGQTNTEAFF.

This chain connects TRBV7-8 to TRBJ1-6, with 12 bases aligning to TRBD1. The CDR3 extends over 16 amino acids. With V trimmed by 4 bases and J by 5 bases, 3 bases remained unmatched. The germline V gene encodes CDR1 SGHVS and CDR2 FQNEAQ. Written as DNA, the CDR3 is TGTGCCAGCAGCTCGGGACAGGGGGCGAATAATTCACCCCTCCACTTT. Its protein product is CASSSGQGANNSPLHF.

This clone was picked up one time. The chain couples TRBV5-4 to TRBJ2-2; no definite D call. Germline-derived CDR1 and CDR2 are SGHNT and YYREEE (reference sequence). V was trimmed by 3 bases and J by 7 bases, leaving 16 bases between them. The CDR3 loop spans 15 amino acids. This CDR3 reads CASSSGRAEVGELFF. The CDR3 DNA follows: TGTGCCAGCAGCTCTGGACGGGCCGAGGTCGGGGAGCTGTTTTTT.

The rearrangement uses TRBV7-9 and TRBJ2-3, with 7 positions matching TRBD2. Trimming took 6 bases from V and 1 from J; bases not matched to a gene: 10. Per the germline V gene, CDR1 is SEHNR and CDR2 is FQNEAQ (reference sequence). This CDR3 comprises 16 residues. This CDR3 reads CASSQGLADRTDTQYF. For the CDR3, the DNA is TGTGCCAGCAGTCAAGGGCTAGCGGATCGCACAGATACGCAGTATTTT.

The chain links TRBV3-1 (or the pseudogene TRBV3-2) to TRBJ1-1; unclear D gene. The V gene lost 7 bases and the J gene lost 0 bases, with 9 bases spanning the gap. CDR1 and CDR2 from the germline V gene are LGHDT and YNNKEL (reference sequence). This CDR3 region has 13 residues. CDR3 sequence (DNA): TGTGCCAGCACCCCGGACCTGAACACTGAAGCTTTCTTT. Its protein is CASTPDLNTEAFF.

The chain carries TRBV5-8 and TRBJ2-3, with D uncertain. V shed 6 bases and J shed 7 bases, with 9 bases lying between them. The CDR3 has 11 residues. Germline V lookup: CDR1 SGHTS, CDR2 YDEGEE. The CDR3 nucleotides are TGTGCCAGCACCGCTGAGAATACGCAGTATTTT. Translated: CASTAENTQYF. The complete variable domain, with remaining parts taken from reference TRBV5-8 and TRBJ2-3, reads EAGVTQSPTHLIKTRGQQATLRCSPISGHTSVYWYQQALGLGLQFLLWYDEGEERNRGNFPPRFSGRQFPNYSSELNVNALELEDSALYLCASTAENTQYFGPGTRLTVL.

This clone showed up just a few times. The chain recombines TRBV10-1 with TRBJ2-3; 7 bases are a match to TRBD2. CDR1 and CDR2 from the germline V gene are WNHNN and SYGVQD (reference sequence). The CDR3 has 17 amino acids. Germline trimming cut 0 bases from V and 0 bases from J; bases unmatched to any gene: 6. The CDR3 here is CASSESSHSGSTDTQYF. In DNA form, the CDR3 reads TGCGCCAGCAGTGAGTCGAGCCATAGCGGGAGCACAGATACGCAGTATTTT.

The chain recombines TRBV9 with TRBJ2-1; D gene unclear. This CDR3 has 14 residues. V lost 4 bases and J lost 6, with 14 bases in between. Germline values: CDR1 SGDLS, CDR2 YYNGEE. This CDR3 reads CASSPSGIVNEQFF. The CDR3 DNA reads as TGTGCCAGCAGCCCGAGTGGTATAGTCAATGAGCAGTTCTTC.

The chain has TRBV19 and TRBJ1-1; no firm D call. The V and J ends lost 7 bases and 2 bases respectively, with 23 bases between them. CDR1 is LNHDA and CDR2 is SQIVND in the germline V gene (reference sequence). This CDR3 has 17 residues. CDR3 sequence: CASTGWAGVWVNTEAFF. The DNA for the CDR3 is TGTGCCAGTACCGGCTGGGCCGGGGTTTGGGTTAACACTGAAGCTTTCTTT.